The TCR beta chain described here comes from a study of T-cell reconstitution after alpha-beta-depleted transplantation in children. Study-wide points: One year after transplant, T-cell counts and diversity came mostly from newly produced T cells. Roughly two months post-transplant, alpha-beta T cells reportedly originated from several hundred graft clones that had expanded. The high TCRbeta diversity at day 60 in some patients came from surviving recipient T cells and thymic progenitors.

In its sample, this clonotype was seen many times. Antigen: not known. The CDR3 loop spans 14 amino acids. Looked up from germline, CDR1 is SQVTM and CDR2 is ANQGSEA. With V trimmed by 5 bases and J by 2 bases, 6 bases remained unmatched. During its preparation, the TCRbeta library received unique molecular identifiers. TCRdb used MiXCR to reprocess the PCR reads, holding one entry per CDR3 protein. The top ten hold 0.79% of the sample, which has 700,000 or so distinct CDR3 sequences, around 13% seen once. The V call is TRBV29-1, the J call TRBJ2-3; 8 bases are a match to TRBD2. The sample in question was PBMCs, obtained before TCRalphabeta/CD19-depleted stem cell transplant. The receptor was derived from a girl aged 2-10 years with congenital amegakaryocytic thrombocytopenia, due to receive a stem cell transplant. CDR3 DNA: TGCAGCGTTAACCTTAGCGGGAACACAGATACGCAGTATTTT. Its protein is CSVNLSGNTDTQYF.